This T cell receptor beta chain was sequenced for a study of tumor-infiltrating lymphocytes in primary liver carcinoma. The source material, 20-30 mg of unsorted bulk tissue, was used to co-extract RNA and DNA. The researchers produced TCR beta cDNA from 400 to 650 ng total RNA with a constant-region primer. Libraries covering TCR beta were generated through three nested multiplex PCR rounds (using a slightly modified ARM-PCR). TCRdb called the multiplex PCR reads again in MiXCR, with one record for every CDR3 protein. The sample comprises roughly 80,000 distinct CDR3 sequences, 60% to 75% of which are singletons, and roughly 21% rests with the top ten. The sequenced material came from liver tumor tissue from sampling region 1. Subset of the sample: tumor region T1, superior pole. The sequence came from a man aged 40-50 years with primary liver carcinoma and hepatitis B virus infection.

The CDR3 here is CASSVEDSSYEQYF. The DNA for the CDR3 is TGTGCCAGCAGCGTAGAGGACAGCTCCTACGAGCAGTACTTC. The chain has TRBV9 and TRBJ2-7; maybe TRBD1 (6 bases). The V gene's germline CDR1 is SGDLS and CDR2 YYNGEE. The CDR3 spans 14 residues. Between the trimmed V and J ends, which lost 0 bases and 0 bases, there was a span of 7 bases.